This T cell receptor beta chain stems from a study of CD8 T cells in ankylosing spondylitis. Study conclusions and caveats: Before this, some motif variants had been reported in reactive arthritis synovial fluid and blood. In ankylosing spondylitis patients, matched synovial fluid reportedly showed significant enrichment of disease-linked clones.

The table lists this clonotype with many counts. Its antigen is not identified. Construction of TCR beta libraries was performed using quantitative 5'-RACE with molecular barcodes. TCRdb re-called the 5' RACE reads with MiXCR, one entry per CDR3 protein. Counted here are about 130,000 distinct CDR3 sequences, roughly 15% occurring once; the ten biggest clones make up almost 3%. This CDR3 has 14 amino acids. The germline V gene encodes CDR1 MNHEY and CDR2 SVGAGI. Trimming stripped 4 bases from V and 4 bases from J, with 13 bases between. Sequenced sample: blood, either unsorted or a sorted T cell fraction (not recorded which). The sequence derives from a female donor with ankylosing spondylitis or in good health (not recorded which). V usage is TRBV6-5 and J usage is TRBJ1-2; a weak D match, TRBD1 (6 bases). The CDR3 is CASSWTDHLYGYTF. In nucleotides, the CDR3 is TGTGCCAGCAGTTGGACAGACCATCTCTATGGCTACACCTTC.